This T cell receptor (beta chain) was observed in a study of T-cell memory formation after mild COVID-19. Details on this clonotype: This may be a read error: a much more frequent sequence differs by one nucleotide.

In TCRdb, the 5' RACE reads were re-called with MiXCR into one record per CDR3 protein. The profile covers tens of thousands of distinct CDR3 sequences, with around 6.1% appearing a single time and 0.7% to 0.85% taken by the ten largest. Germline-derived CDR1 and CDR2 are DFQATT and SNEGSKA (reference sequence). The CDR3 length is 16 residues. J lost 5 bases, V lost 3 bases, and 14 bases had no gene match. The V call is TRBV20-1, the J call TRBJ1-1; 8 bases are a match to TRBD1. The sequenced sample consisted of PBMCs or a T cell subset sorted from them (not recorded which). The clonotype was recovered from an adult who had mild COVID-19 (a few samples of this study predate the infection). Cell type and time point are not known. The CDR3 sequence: CSASKGYGQGETEAFF. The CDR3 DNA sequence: TGCAGTGCTAGTAAGGGGTATGGACAGGGTGAAACTGAAGCTTTCTTT.